The rows below give T cell receptor beta chains drawn from one sample of a study of T-cell memory formation after mild COVID-19. TCRdb re-called the 5' RACE reads through MiXCR, storing one row per CDR3 protein. The table shows hundreds of thousands of distinct CDR3 sequences, with approximately 18% occurring only once. Sequenced: PBMCs or a T cell subset sorted from them (not recorded which). These receptors were taken from an adult woman who had mild COVID-19 (a few samples of this study predate the infection). Cell type and time point are not known. Each CDR3 is given with its conserved first and last residue. The D gene is left open where the match is weak. Only some rows state a clone size, as once, few, many or a class for expanded clones.

abundance	d_gene	v_gene	len	j_gene	CDR3nt	CDR3aa
.	TRBD1	TRBV7-9	16	TRBJ2-7	TGTGCCAGCAGCTCGGACCCCGGGACAGGGGGCTACGAGCAGTACTTC	CASSSDPGTGGYEQYF
.	TRBD1	TRBV7-9	14	TRBJ1-2	TGTGCCAGCAGCTTAATCGGACAGGAGGAAGGCTACACCTTC	CASSLIGQEEGYTF
.	.	TRBV12-3/TRBV12-4	16	TRBJ1-1	TGTGCCAGCAGTCCAAGCGGTGGCAGGTGGAACACTGAAGCTTTCTTT	CASSPSGGRWNTEAFF
.	.	TRBV5-1	14	TRBJ2-2	TGCGCCAGCAGCTTCGCTCTAAACACCGGGGAGCTGTTTTTT	CASSFALNTGELFF
few	.	TRBV7-8	15	TRBJ2-7	TGTGCCAGCAGCTTAAAGGTGGGGCACACTGCCGAGCAGTACTTC	CASSLKVGHTAEQYF
.	.	TRBV12-3/TRBV12-4	13	TRBJ1-2	TGTGCCAGCAGTTTAGGGCGGGGGAATGGCTACACCTTC	CASSLGRGNGYTF
.	.	TRBV11-2	17	TRBJ2-3	TGTGCCAGCAGCTTTAGAGGTTCAGGGTCGGGGGCAGATACGCAGTATTTT	CASSFRGSGSGADTQYF
.	TRBD1	TRBV3-1	16	TRBJ2-2	TGTGCCAGCAGCCAAACTTCCGGGACAGGGCATCCCGAGCTGTTTTTT	CASSQTSGTGHPELFF
.	.	TRBV11-2	15	TRBJ2-7	TGTGCCAGCAGCTTAGAATGGACAGAACATTACGAGCAGTACTTC	CASSLEWTEHYEQYF
.	TRBD2	TRBV7-9	16	TRBJ2-3	TGTGCCAGCAGCTTAGTGGTAGCGGGAGACACAGATACGCAGTATTTT	CASSLVVAGDTDTQYF
many	.	TRBV7-9	15	TRBJ2-3	TGTGCCAGCAGCCAAGAGTGGGGGGCCGGAGATACGCAGTATTTT	CASSQEWGAGDTQYF
few	.	TRBV5-1	14	TRBJ1-1	TGCGCCAGCAGCTTTAAGGGGATAGGGGTTGAAGCTTTCTTT	CASSFKGIGVEAFF
few	TRBD1	TRBV7-6	16	TRBJ2-7	TGTGCCAGCAGCGACCTAGTCTGGGACAGCTCCTACGAGCAGTACTTC	CASSDLVWDSSYEQYF
.	.	TRBV12-3/TRBV12-4	16	TRBJ2-7	TGTGCCAGCAGTTTAGGGTGGGCCTACCTTTCCTACGAGCAGTACTTC	CASSLGWAYLSYEQYF
.	TRBD1	TRBV15	15	TRBJ1-4	TGTGCCACCAGCAGAACAGGGGACATTGAGGAAAAACTGTTTTTT	CATSRTGDIEEKLFF
.	.	TRBV7-9	15	TRBJ1-6	TGTGCCAGCAGCTTAGAAAGGACAGCCCGGGCGGACCTCCACTTT	CASSLERTARADLHF
few	.	TRBV7-2	14	TRBJ2-7	TGTGCCAGCAGCTTAGGGCTCCCCCTCTACGAGCAGTACTTC	CASSLGLPLYEQYF
.	.	TRBV7-2	17	TRBJ2-7	TGTGCCAGCAGCTTGACGACCGGGACCCCCATCCCCTACGAGCAGTACTTC	CASSLTTGTPIPYEQYF
few	TRBD1	TRBV30	16	TRBJ2-6	TGTGCCTGGAGTCCCCTAGGGGGCTCGGGGGCCAACGTCCTGACTTTC	CAWSPLGGSGANVLTF
.	.	TRBV7-9	14	TRBJ1-6	TGTGCCAGCAGAGAGGGGTTTTATAATTCACCCCTCCACTTT	CASREGFYNSPLHF
once	TRBD1	TRBV6-5	13	TRBJ2-5	TGTGCCAGCAGTTACTTCAGGGGGGAGACCCAGTACTTC	CASSYFRGETQYF
few	.	TRBV7-2	14	TRBJ2-1	TGTGCCAGCAGCTTAGTATCCCCTGTTAATGAGCAGTTCTTC	CASSLVSPVNEQFF
few	TRBD1	TRBV20-1	13	TRBJ2-3	TGCAGTGCATCGGACAGGGCTACAGATACGCAGTATTTT	CSASDRATDTQYF
few	.	TRBV6-5	15	TRBJ2-5	TGTGCCAGCAATCCCGACAGGCGCGATCGAGTGACCCAGTACTTC	CASNPDRRDRVTQYF
.	.	TRBV21-1	15	TRBJ2-7	TGTGCCAGCAGCATTCAAAGGACAGGGGGCAGCGAGCAGTACTTC	CASSIQRTGGSEQYF
few	.	TRBV29-1	13	TRBJ2-7	TGCAGCGTTGAAAGTGGGGAGACCTACGAGCAGTACTTC	CSVESGETYEQYF
.	.	TRBV7-2	14	TRBJ1-5	TGTGCCAGCAGCTTATTCCCCGGTAATCAGCCCCAGCATTTT	CASSLFPGNQPQHF
few	TRBD1	TRBV7-2	16	TRBJ2-5	TGTGCCAGCAAACCAAGGACAGGTCCCCGCCAAGAGACCCAGTACTTC	CASKPRTGPRQETQYF
.	.	TRBV6-5	16	TRBJ2-5	TGTGCCAGCAGGACCCGGGGAAAGGGGGAGTTAGAGACCCAGTACTTC	CASRTRGKGELETQYF
.	TRBD1	TRBV20-1	16	TRBJ1-6	TGCAGTGCTAGAGATTGGGCAGGGGGCTCTAATTCACCCCTCCACTTT	CSARDWAGGSNSPLHF
many	.	TRBV5-6	13	TRBJ2-3	TGTGCCAGCAGGCTAGCTGCCACAGATACGCAGTATTTT	CASRLAATDTQYF
.	.	TRBV7-8	15	TRBJ2-4	TGTGCCAGCAATTCAGGGTATTCCGAAGGGGACATTCAGTACTTC	CASNSGYSEGDIQYF
few	.	TRBV9	13	TRBJ1-2	TGTGCCAGCAGCGGGTCCCAGGGGAATGGCTACACCTTC	CASSGSQGNGYTF
once	TRBD1	TRBV15	15	TRBJ1-3	TGTGCCACGGGGACAGGGGAAACCTCTGGAAACACCATATATTTT	CATGTGETSGNTIYF
.	.	TRBV7-6	17	TRBJ1-1	TGTGCCAGCAGCCCCAGCTTTGTGGCAGGATCAAACACTGAAGCTTTCTTT	CASSPSFVAGSNTEAFF
few	.	TRBV13	14	TRBJ2-7	TGTGCCAGCAGCCCTGACTCGACAGGTTACGAGCAGTACTTC	CASSPDSTGYEQYF
many	TRBD1	TRBV30	14	TRBJ2-5	TGTGCCTGGAGTGTGACAGGGGGCCTAAAGACCCAGTACTTC	CAWSVTGGLKTQYF
many	.	TRBV24-1	16	TRBJ2-5	TGTGCCACCAGTGCCATGGGGTCAGGGGGGATCGAGACCCAGTACTTC	CATSAMGSGGIETQYF
few	.	TRBV24-1	14	TRBJ1-2	TGTGCCACCAGTGACAGGCACCGGCTCTATGGCTACACCTTC	CATSDRHRLYGYTF
few	.	TRBV12-3/TRBV12-4	14	TRBJ2-2	TGTGCCAGCAGGGGGCCCGTAAACACCGGGGAGCTGTTTTTT	CASRGPVNTGELFF
once	TRBD1	TRBV9	16	TRBJ2-5	TGTGCCAGCAGCACGTCCAGACAGGGGCAACAAGAGACCCAGTACTTC	CASSTSRQGQQETQYF
.	TRBD2	TRBV12-3/TRBV12-4	16	TRBJ2-7	TGTGCCAGCAGTTTACCCCTAGCGGGAGTAACCTACGAGCAGTACTTC	CASSLPLAGVTYEQYF
few	TRBD1	TRBV4-3	16	TRBJ2-7	TGCGCCAGCAGCTGGAGCGGGACAGGGGAGGCTTACGAGCAGTACTTC	CASSWSGTGEAYEQYF
.	.	TRBV20-1	13	TRBJ2-7	TGCAGTGCTAGGTCATGGGAATCCTACGAGCAGTACTTC	CSARSWESYEQYF
.	TRBD1	TRBV5-1	14	TRBJ1-2	TGCGCCAGCAGCTTCCAGGACAGGGTTTATGGCTACACCTTC	CASSFQDRVYGYTF
.	TRBD1	TRBV20-1	14	TRBJ1-1	TGCAGTGCTAGGTCGGACAGGATCGCAACTGAAGCTTTCTTT	CSARSDRIATEAFF
.	.	TRBV7-8	13	TRBJ2-3	TGTGCCAGCAGCTTGGTGCTGGGGGATACGCAGTATTTT	CASSLVLGDTQYF
few	TRBD1	TRBV24-1	15	TRBJ2-2	TGTGCCACCAGTGTGGGACAGGGACACACCGGGGAGCTGTTTTTT	CATSVGQGHTGELFF